A selection of T cell receptor beta chains follows, all from one sample in a study of cytomegalovirus exposure and HLA in healthy donors. Method: immunoSEQ multiplex PCR; TCRdb's copy keeps in-frame clones and lacks some. Among 150,000 to 200,000 clones listed, almost 85% were seen once. What was sequenced was PBMCs. The origin of the receptors is a girl aged 5-17 years in good health and CMV-seropositive. The CDR3 runs from the conserved cysteine through the conserved F or W.

>TRBJ1-2|TRBV19
CASKQGDYGYTF
>TRBJ1-2|TRBV11-2
CASSLDLWQGRTF
>TRBJ2-5|TRBV12-5
CASGPVAGPRETQYF
>TRBJ1-6|TRBV4-1
CASSQAFEGVDNSPLHF
>TRBJ1-2|TRBV6-6
CASSYSRDRGQGYTF
>TRBJ1-6|TRBV28
CASSKQGNSPLHF
>TRBJ1-5|TRBV7-9
CASSWGQGSSNQPQHF
>TRBJ1-5|TRBV6-5
CASSVWTENNQPQHF
>TRBJ1-1|TRBV19
CASSPSDRDVAEAFF
>TRBJ2-5|TRBV9
CASSVRQGREGETQYF
>TRBJ1-1|TRBV6-6
CASSLRDNTEAFF
>TRBJ1-1|TRBV5-5
CASSPEQGVNTEAFF
>TRBJ1-2|TRBV5-1
CASSKGQGTYGYTF
>TRBJ2-1|TRBV4-2
CASSQTGQSYNEQFF
>TRBJ2-5|TRBV5-6
CASIRLAGEETQYF
>TRBJ1-2|TRBV11-2
CASSLRTGLPNYGYTF
>TRBJ2-5|TRBV5-6
CASSSPGQGERTQYF
>TRBJ2-2|TRBV15
CATSRANSGGLNTGELFF
>-|TRBV6-1
CASKGLAATYEQYF
>TRBJ1-1|TRBV5-1
CASSLGSYSSGDEAFF
>TRBJ1-2|TRBV7-9
CASSTGAGVGGYTF
>TRBJ1-3|TRBV5-1
CASSGLGTLSGNTIYF
>TRBJ1-1|TRBV2
CASRGTGETEAFF
>TRBJ2-1|TRBV6-5
CASKPGTVNEQFF
>TRBJ1-1|TRBV29-1
CSVKDDRVEAFF
>TRBJ1-1|TRBV15
CATSRDRPNTEAFF
>TRBJ1-1|TRBV11-1
CASSAAGGNTEAFF
>TRBJ2-4|TRBV4-2
CASSQERLVKNIQYF
>TRBJ1-1|TRBV5-1
CASSLRGQTTEAFF
>TRBJ1-1|TRBV2
CASSEEQNTEAFF
>TRBJ2-7|TRBV6-5
CASTGATSGTYEQYF
>TRBJ2-3|TRBV14
CASSQGGFADTQYF
>TRBJ1-1|TRBV19
CASSIGETPEAFF